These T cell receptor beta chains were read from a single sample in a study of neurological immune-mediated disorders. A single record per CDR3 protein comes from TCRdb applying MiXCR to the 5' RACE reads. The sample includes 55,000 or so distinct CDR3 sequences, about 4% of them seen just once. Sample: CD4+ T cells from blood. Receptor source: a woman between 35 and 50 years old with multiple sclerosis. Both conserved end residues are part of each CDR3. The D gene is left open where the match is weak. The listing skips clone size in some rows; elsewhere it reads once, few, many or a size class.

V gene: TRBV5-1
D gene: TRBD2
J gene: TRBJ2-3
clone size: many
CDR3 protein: CASSLAPSGGTDTQYF
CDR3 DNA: TGCGCCAGCAGCTTGGCTCCTAGCGGGGGCACAGATACGCAGTATTTT

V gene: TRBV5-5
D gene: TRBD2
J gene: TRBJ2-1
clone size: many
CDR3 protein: CASRATSGGYEQFF
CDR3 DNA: TGTGCCAGCAGGGCGACTAGCGGGGGCTATGAGCAGTTCTTC

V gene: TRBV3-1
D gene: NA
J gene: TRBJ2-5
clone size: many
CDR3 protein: CASSQGHREETQYF
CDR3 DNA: TGTGCCAGCAGCCAAGGGCACAGGGAAGAGACCCAGTACTTC

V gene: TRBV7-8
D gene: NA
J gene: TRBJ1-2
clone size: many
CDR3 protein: CASSLDPENYGYTF
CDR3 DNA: TGTGCCAGCAGCTTAGATCCGGAAAACTATGGCTACACCTTC

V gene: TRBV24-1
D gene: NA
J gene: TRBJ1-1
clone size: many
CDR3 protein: CATSDLLGSAFF
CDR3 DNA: TGTGCCACCAGTGATTTGCTCGGGTCGGCTTTCTTT

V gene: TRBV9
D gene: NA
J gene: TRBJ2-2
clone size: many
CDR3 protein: CASSTGTYTGELFF
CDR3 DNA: TGTGCCAGCAGCACCGGGACATACACCGGGGAGCTGTTTTTT

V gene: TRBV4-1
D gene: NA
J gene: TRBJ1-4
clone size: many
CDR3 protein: CASSQGEKLFF
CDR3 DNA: TGCGCCAGCAGCCAAGGTGAAAAACTGTTTTTT

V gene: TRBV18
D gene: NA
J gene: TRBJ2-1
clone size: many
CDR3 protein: CASSPEGRKVTNEQFF
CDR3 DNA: TGTGCCAGCTCACCAGAGGGCAGAAAAGTAACCAATGAGCAGTTCTTC

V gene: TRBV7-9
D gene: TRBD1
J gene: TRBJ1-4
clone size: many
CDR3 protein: CASRLDRDHEKLFF
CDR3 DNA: TGTGCCAGCAGACTCGACAGGGACCATGAAAAACTGTTTTTT

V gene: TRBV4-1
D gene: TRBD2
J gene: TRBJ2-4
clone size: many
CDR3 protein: CASSLLAGVAKNIQYF
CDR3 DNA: TGCGCCAGCAGCCTGCTAGCGGGGGTAGCCAAAAACATTCAGTACTTC

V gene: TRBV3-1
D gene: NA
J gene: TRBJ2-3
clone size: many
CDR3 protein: CASSQWSTDTQYF
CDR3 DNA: TGTGCCAGCAGCCAATGGAGCACAGATACGCAGTATTTT

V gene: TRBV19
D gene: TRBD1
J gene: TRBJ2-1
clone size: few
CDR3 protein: CASKKTGGYNEQFF
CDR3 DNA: TGTGCCAGTAAGAAGACAGGGGGGTACAATGAGCAGTTCTTC

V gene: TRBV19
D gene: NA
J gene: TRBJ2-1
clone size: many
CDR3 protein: CASTVTGDPNEQFF
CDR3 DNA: TGTGCCAGTACGGTGACAGGCGATCCCAATGAGCAGTTCTTC

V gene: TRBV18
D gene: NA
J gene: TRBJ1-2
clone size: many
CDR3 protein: CASSPFADGYGYTF
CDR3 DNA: TGTGCCAGCTCACCTTTTGCGGATGGCTATGGCTACACCTTC

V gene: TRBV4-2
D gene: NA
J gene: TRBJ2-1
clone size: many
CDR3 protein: CASSQVGQDNEQFF
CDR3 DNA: TGTGCCAGCAGCCAAGTGGGTCAGGACAATGAGCAGTTCTTC

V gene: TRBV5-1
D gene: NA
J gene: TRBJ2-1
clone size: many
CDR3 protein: CASSLEGDYNEQFF
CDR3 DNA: TGCGCCAGCAGCTTGGAAGGGGATTACAATGAGCAGTTCTTC

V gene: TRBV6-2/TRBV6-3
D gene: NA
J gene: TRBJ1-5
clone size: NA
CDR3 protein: CASSPDRWGQPQHF
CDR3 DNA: TGTGCCAGCAGTCCCGACAGGTGGGGGCAGCCCCAGCATTTT

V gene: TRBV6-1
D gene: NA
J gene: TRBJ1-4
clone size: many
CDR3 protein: CASSGLRGSSNEKLFF
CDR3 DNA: TGTGCCAGCAGTGGCCTCAGGGGATCCTCTAATGAAAAACTGTTTTTT

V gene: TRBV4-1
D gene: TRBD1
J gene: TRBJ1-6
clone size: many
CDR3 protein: CASSKLPGQGGISYNSPLHF
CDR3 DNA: TGCGCCAGCAGCAAACTGCCGGGACAGGGAGGAATCTCCTATAATTCACCCCTCCACTTT

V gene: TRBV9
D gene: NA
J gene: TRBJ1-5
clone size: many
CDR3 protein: CASSSFPLGPQHF
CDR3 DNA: TGTGCCAGCAGCTCCTTTCCTCTAGGACCCCAGCATTTT

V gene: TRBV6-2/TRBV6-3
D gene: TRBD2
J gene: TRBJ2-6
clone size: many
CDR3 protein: CASSRGAGANVLTF
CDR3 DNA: TGTGCCAGCAGTCGGGGGGCTGGGGCCAACGTCCTGACTTTC

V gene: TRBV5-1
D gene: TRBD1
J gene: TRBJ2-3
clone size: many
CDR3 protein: CASSLRGPGGDTQYF
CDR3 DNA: TGCGCCAGCAGCTTGAGGGGGCCAGGAGGAGATACGCAGTATTTT